This TCR beta chain appears in the sequencing data of a study of OX40 agonist ivuxolimab in advanced cancers. Study results and limitations: Within 6 weeks, CD4+ and CD8+ blood T cells expanded clonally at 0.1 to 3.0 mg/kg.

Only in-frame clones appear in the TCRdb table, and some are missing; sequencing was by immunoSEQ multiplex PCR. Found here are more than 70,000 clones, approximately 94% of them singletons; the top ten hold over 11%. Baseline was the first blood sampling point, followed by cycle 4 day 1 and cycle 7 day 1. The CDR3 has 15 amino acids. Germline V gives CDR1 MNHNS, CDR2 SASEGT. Trimming pared 4 bases from V and 4 bases from J, leaving 16 bases between. Remarks on this clone: The antigen remains unidentified.

This clonotype was obtained from an adult with an advanced solid tumor such as melanoma, head and neck, liver or kidney cancer. This specimen consisted of CD4+ or CD8+ T cells sorted from blood, obtained in a trial of the OX40 agonist ivuxolimab. This chain connects TRBV6-1 to TRBJ1-2; no reliable D call. This CDR3 is CASSGDTLRSYGYTF. The CDR3 DNA is TGTGCCAGCAGTGGTGACACTCTCCGTTCCTATGGCTACACCTTC.